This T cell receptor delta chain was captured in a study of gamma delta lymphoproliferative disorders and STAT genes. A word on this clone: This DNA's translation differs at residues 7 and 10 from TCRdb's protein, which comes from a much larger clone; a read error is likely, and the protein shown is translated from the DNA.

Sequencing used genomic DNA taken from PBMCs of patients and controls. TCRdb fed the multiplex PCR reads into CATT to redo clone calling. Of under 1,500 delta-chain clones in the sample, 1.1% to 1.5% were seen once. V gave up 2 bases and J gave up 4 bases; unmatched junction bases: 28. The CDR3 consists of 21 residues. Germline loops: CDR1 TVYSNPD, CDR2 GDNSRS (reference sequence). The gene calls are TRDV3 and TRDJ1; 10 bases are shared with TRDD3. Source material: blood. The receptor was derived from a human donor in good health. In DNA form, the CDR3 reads TGTGCCTTTGAGGCCCACGGCAAGCTATATGGTGGGGGATACCATGGCGATAAACTCATCTTT. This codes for CAFEAHGKLYGGGYHGDKLIF.